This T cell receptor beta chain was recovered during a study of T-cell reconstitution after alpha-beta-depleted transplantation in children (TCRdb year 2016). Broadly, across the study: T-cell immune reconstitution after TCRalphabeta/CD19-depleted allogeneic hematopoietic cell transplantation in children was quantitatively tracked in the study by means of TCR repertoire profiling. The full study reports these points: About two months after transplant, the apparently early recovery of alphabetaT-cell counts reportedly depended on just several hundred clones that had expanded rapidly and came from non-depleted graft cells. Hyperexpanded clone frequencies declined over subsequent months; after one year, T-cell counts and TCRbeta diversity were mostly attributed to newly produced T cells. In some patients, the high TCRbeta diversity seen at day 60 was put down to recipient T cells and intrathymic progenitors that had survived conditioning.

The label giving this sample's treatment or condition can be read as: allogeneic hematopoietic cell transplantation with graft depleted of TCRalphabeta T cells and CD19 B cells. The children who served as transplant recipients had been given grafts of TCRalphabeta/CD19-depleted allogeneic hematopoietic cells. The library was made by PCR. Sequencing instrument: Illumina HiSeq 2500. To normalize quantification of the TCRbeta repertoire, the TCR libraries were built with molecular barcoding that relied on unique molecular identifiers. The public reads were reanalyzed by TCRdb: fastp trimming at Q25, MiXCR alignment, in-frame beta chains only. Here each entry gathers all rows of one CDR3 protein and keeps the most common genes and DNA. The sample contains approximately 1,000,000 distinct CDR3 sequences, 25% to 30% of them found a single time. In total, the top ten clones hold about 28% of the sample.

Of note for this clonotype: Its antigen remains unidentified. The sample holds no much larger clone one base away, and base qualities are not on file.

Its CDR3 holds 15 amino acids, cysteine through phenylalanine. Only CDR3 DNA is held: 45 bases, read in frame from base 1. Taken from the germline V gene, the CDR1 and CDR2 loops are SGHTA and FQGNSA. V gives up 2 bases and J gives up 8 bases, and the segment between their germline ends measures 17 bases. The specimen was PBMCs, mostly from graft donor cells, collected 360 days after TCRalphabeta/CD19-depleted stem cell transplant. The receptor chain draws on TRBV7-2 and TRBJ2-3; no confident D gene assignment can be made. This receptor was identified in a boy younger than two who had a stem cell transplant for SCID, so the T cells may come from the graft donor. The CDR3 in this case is CASSLPPPDRVTQYF. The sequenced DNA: TGTGCCAGCAGCTTACCGCCCCCGGACCGGGTTACGCAGTATTTT.